This T cell receptor beta chain was identified in a study of cytomegalovirus exposure and HLA in healthy donors. Trimming left V 4 bases short and J 0 bases short, with 15 bases between. The length of the CDR3 is 15 residues. Germline V CDR1 and CDR2: SQVTM, ANQGSEA. PCR used 60 Vbeta primers and 13 Jbeta primers. The table came from immunoSEQ multiplex PCR; TCRdb's copy has only in-frame clones and leaves some out. The table has about 130,000 clones, around 77% seen once. Sample: PBMCs. The origin of this receptor is a male donor in good health and CMV-seropositive. The gene calls are TRBV29-1 and TRBJ1-1; D remains unclear. The CDR3 sequence is CSVAPLGVLNTEAFF. CDR3 DNA sequence: TGCAGCGTTGCCCCCCTCGGGGTTTTGAACACTGAAGCTTTCTTT. Based on the CDR3 plus reference TRBV29-1 and TRBJ1-1, the full variable domain is SAVISQKPSRDICQRGTSLTIQCQVDSQVTMMFWYRQQPGQSLTLIATANQGSEATYESGFVIDKFPISRPNLTFSTLTVSNMSPEDSSIYLCSVAPLGVLNTEAFFGQGTRLTVV.